This T cell receptor (beta chain) was captured in a study of blood T cell repertoires in COVID-19. Study-wide context: Sources were T cells, B-cell-depleted T cells, or PBMCs; the material itself was cDNA or gDNA.

Sequenced by immunoSEQ multiplex PCR; TCRdb stores in-frame clones only, minus some. The sample holds tens of thousands of clones, 65% to 80% seen once. V lost 4 bases, J lost 0 bases, and 13 bases stayed unmatched. Germline lookup yields CDR1 KGHSY and CDR2 FQNENV. The CDR3 covers 19 residues. The sequence was collected from a man in his sixties with active or convalescent COVID-19. V gene TRBV16 combines with J gene TRBJ1-5; 9 nucleotides match TRBD1. The sequenced material came from peripheral blood. The DNA of the CDR3 is TGTGCCAGCAGCCGCAAGGTGGGACAGGGCTACTATAGCAATCAGCCCCAGCATTTT. Protein product: CASSRKVGQGYYSNQPQHF.